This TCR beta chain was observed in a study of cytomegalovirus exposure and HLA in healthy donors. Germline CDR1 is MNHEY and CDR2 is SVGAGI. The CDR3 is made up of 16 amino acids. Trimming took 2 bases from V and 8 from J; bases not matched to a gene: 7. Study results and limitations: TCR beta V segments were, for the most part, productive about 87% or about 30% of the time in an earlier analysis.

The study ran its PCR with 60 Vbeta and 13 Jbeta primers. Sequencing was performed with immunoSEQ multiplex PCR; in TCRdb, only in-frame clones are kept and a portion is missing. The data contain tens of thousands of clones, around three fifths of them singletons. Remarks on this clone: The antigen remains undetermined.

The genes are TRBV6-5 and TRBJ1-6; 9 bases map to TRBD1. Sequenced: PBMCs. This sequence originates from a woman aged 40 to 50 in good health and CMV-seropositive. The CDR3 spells CASSYAGTGFYSPLHF. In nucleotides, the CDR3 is TGTGCCAGCAGTTACGCCGGGACAGGGTTTTATTCACCCCTCCACTTT.